Listed below are T cell receptor beta chains from one sample, sequenced in a study of blood T cell repertoires in COVID-19. The repertoire was sequenced with immunoSEQ multiplex PCR; TCRdb's copy has only in-frame clones and lacks some. This table holds roughly 360,000 clones, roughly 80% found once. The sample taken for sequencing was peripheral blood. Receptor source: a human donor with acute or convalescent COVID-19. The donor label of this sample is uncertain. CDR3s include the opening cysteine and the closing phenylalanine or tryptophan. A D gene is named only where the DNA matches it firmly. Expanded clones are given a class, and other clones once, few, many or no size at all.

v_gene: TRBV18
abundance: NA
j_gene: TRBJ2-1
d_gene: TRBD2
CDR3aa: CASSSFGLAGGSSYNEQFF
CDR3nt: TGTGCCAGCTCATCCTTTGGACTAGCGGGAGGGAGCTCCTACAATGAGCAGTTCTTC

v_gene: TRBV30
abundance: NA
j_gene: TRBJ2-5
d_gene: NA
CDR3aa: CAWRMTGRETQYF
CDR3nt: TGTGCCTGGAGGATGACAGGACGAGAGACCCAGTACTTC

v_gene: TRBV10-3
abundance: NA
j_gene: TRBJ2-1
d_gene: TRBD2
CDR3aa: CAISARLAGNNEQFF
CDR3nt: TGTGCCATCAGTGCGCGACTAGCGGGAAACAATGAGCAGTTCTTC

v_gene: TRBV5-1
abundance: NA
j_gene: TRBJ1-1
d_gene: NA
CDR3aa: CASSPGGRGGNTEAFF
CDR3nt: TGCGCCAGCAGCCCGGGGGGCCGGGGTGGGAACACTGAAGCTTTCTTT

v_gene: TRBV3-1/TRBV3-2
abundance: NA
j_gene: TRBJ2-7
d_gene: TRBD1
CDR3aa: CASSQDGQGYEQYF
CDR3nt: TGTGCCAGCAGCCAAGACGGACAGGGCTACGAGCAGTACTTC

v_gene: TRBV6-5
abundance: NA
j_gene: TRBJ1-2
d_gene: NA
CDR3aa: CASSPGHRNGYTF
CDR3nt: TGTGCCAGCAGCCCCGGACATAGGAATGGCTACACCTTC

v_gene: TRBV6-6
abundance: NA
j_gene: TRBJ1-1
d_gene: TRBD1
CDR3aa: CASSFSTGASEAFF
CDR3nt: TGTGCCAGCAGTTTCTCCACAGGGGCCTCTGAAGCTTTCTTT

v_gene: TRBV3-1/TRBV3-2
abundance: NA
j_gene: TRBJ2-1
d_gene: TRBD2
CDR3aa: CASRPSGGTTSSYNEQFF
CDR3nt: TGTGCCAGCAGACCCAGCGGGGGGACCACTAGCTCCTACAATGAGCAGTTCTTC

v_gene: TRBV30
abundance: few
j_gene: TRBJ1-6
d_gene: TRBD1
CDR3aa: CALTGAIFNSPLHF
CDR3nt: TGTGCCTTGACAGGGGCTATTTTTAATTCACCCCTCCACTTT

v_gene: TRBV18
abundance: NA
j_gene: TRBJ2-7
d_gene: TRBD1
CDR3aa: CASSRGGQGYEQYF
CDR3nt: TGTGCCAGCTCACGCGGGGGACAGGGGTACGAGCAGTACTTC

v_gene: TRBV7-8
abundance: NA
j_gene: TRBJ2-1
d_gene: TRBD2
CDR3aa: CASSPNGGGSTNEQFF
CDR3nt: TGTGCCAGCAGCCCTAACGGGGGGGGCTCTACTAATGAGCAGTTCTTC

v_gene: TRBV2
abundance: NA
j_gene: TRBJ1-5
d_gene: TRBD1
CDR3aa: CASRGQTYSNQPQHF
CDR3nt: TGTGCCAGCAGGGGACAGACCTATAGCAATCAGCCCCAGCATTTT

v_gene: TRBV5-1
abundance: NA
j_gene: TRBJ2-1
d_gene: TRBD1
CDR3aa: CASSLVQGAGEQFF
CDR3nt: TGCGCCAGCAGCTTGGTCCAGGGGGCAGGCGAGCAGTTCTTC

v_gene: TRBV20-1
abundance: NA
j_gene: TRBJ1-1
d_gene: NA
CDR3aa: CSTRVDTEAFF
CDR3nt: TGCAGTACTCGCGTGGACACTGAAGCTTTCTTT

v_gene: TRBV4-1
abundance: NA
j_gene: TRBJ2-1
d_gene: NA
CDR3aa: CASSQDEGRPNNEQFF
CDR3nt: TGCGCCAGCAGCCAAGATGAGGGGAGGCCCAACAATGAGCAGTTCTTC

v_gene: TRBV2
abundance: NA
j_gene: TRBJ1-1
d_gene: TRBD1
CDR3aa: CASRDRRYGNTEAFF
CDR3nt: TGTGCCAGCAGGGACAGGCGATACGGGAACACTGAAGCTTTCTTT

v_gene: TRBV5-1
abundance: once
j_gene: TRBJ2-4
d_gene: TRBD2
CDR3aa: CASSYERAGGPTKNIQYF
CDR3nt: TGCGCCAGCAGCTACGAAAGAGCGGGGGGGCCGACCAAAAACATTCAGTACTTC

v_gene: TRBV6-5
abundance: NA
j_gene: TRBJ1-1
d_gene: TRBD1
CDR3aa: CASKSGQGAFEAFF
CDR3nt: TGTGCCAGCAAATCGGGACAGGGGGCTTTTGAAGCTTTCTTT

v_gene: TRBV12-3/TRBV12-4
abundance: NA
j_gene: TRBJ1-1
d_gene: NA
CDR3aa: CASRKREEAFF
CDR3nt: TGTGCCAGCAGAAAAAGGGAGGAAGCTTTCTTT

v_gene: TRBV3-1/TRBV3-2
abundance: once
j_gene: TRBJ2-2
d_gene: TRBD2
CDR3aa: CASSPTSTSGYGELFF
CDR3nt: TGTGCCAGCAGCCCCACGTCCACTAGCGGGTATGGGGAGCTGTTTTTT

v_gene: TRBV2
abundance: NA
j_gene: TRBJ1-6
d_gene: TRBD1
CDR3aa: CASRGQGAYNSPLHF
CDR3nt: TGTGCCAGCAGAGGACAGGGGGCCTATAATTCACCCCTCCACTTT

v_gene: TRBV7-2
abundance: NA
j_gene: TRBJ2-3
d_gene: NA
CDR3aa: CASSFEGARSDTQYF
CDR3nt: TGTGCCAGCAGCTTCGAGGGTGCCCGCTCAGATACGCAGTATTTT

v_gene: TRBV3-1/TRBV3-2
abundance: NA
j_gene: TRBJ2-1
d_gene: TRBD1
CDR3aa: CASSQGQGWGDSEQFF
CDR3nt: TGTGCCAGCAGCCAGGGACAGGGCTGGGGGGATAGTGAGCAGTTCTTC

v_gene: TRBV27
abundance: few
j_gene: TRBJ1-2
d_gene: NA
CDR3aa: CASSPRSGGSTF
CDR3nt: TGTGCCAGCAGTCCGAGATCAGGAGGTTCCACCTTC

v_gene: TRBV3-1/TRBV3-2
abundance: once
j_gene: TRBJ1-2
d_gene: NA
CDR3aa: CASSHSTGVTGYTF
CDR3nt: TGTGCCAGCAGCCATTCGACAGGCGTCACGGGCTACACCTTC

v_gene: TRBV6-5
abundance: NA
j_gene: TRBJ1-5
d_gene: NA
CDR3aa: CASRDPSGADQPQHF
CDR3nt: TGTGCCAGCAGGGATCCTTCAGGGGCAGATCAGCCCCAGCATTTT

v_gene: TRBV5-1
abundance: NA
j_gene: TRBJ1-2
d_gene: NA
CDR3aa: CASSLSGAGYTF
CDR3nt: TGCGCCAGCAGCTTGTCAGGGGCTGGCTACACCTTC

v_gene: TRBV18
abundance: NA
j_gene: TRBJ2-1
d_gene: NA
CDR3aa: CASSQGDHRTYYNEQFF
CDR3nt: TGTGCCAGCTCACAGGGGGACCACCGTACTTACTACAATGAGCAGTTCTTC

v_gene: TRBV2
abundance: few
j_gene: TRBJ2-1
d_gene: NA
CDR3aa: CASSADRRLGNEQFF
CDR3nt: TGTGCCAGCAGTGCAGACAGGCGCCTAGGTAATGAGCAGTTCTTC

v_gene: TRBV19
abundance: few
j_gene: TRBJ2-1
d_gene: NA
CDR3aa: CASSIGGLSGGNEQFF
CDR3nt: TGTGCCAGTAGTATAGGGGGACTTAGCGGAGGGAATGAGCAGTTCTTC

v_gene: TRBV6-6
abundance: few
j_gene: TRBJ1-1
d_gene: NA
CDR3aa: CASSYFFEAFF
CDR3nt: TGTGCCAGCAGTTACTTCTTTGAAGCTTTCTTT

v_gene: TRBV4-1
abundance: NA
j_gene: TRBJ2-2
d_gene: TRBD2
CDR3aa: CASSQPSGGATGELFF
CDR3nt: TGCGCCAGCAGCCAGCCGAGCGGGGGGGCCACCGGGGAGCTGTTTTTT

v_gene: TRBV6-5
abundance: NA
j_gene: TRBJ2-2
d_gene: NA
CDR3aa: CASRARLNTGELFF
CDR3nt: TGTGCCAGCAGGGCCCGTCTCAACACCGGGGAGCTGTTTTTT

v_gene: TRBV7-6
abundance: NA
j_gene: TRBJ1-5
d_gene: NA
CDR3aa: CASSLAGGGNQPQHF
CDR3nt: TGTGCCAGCAGCTTAGCGGGGGGGGGAAATCAGCCCCAGCATTTT

v_gene: TRBV7-7
abundance: NA
j_gene: TRBJ2-3
d_gene: NA
CDR3aa: CASSGGKTDTQYF
CDR3nt: TGTGCCAGCAGCGGGGGGAAGACAGATACGCAGTATTTT

v_gene: TRBV7-9
abundance: NA
j_gene: TRBJ1-3
d_gene: NA
CDR3aa: CASSETDSGNTIYF
CDR3nt: TGTGCCAGCAGCGAGACAGACTCTGGAAACACCATATATTTT

v_gene: TRBV6-1
abundance: NA
j_gene: TRBJ2-1
d_gene: TRBD2
CDR3aa: CASSDGTSRYNEQFF
CDR3nt: TGTGCCAGCAGTGACGGGACTAGCAGGTACAATGAGCAGTTCTTC

v_gene: TRBV5-1
abundance: NA
j_gene: TRBJ1-2
d_gene: NA
CDR3aa: CASSFLGDGYTF
CDR3nt: TGCGCCAGCAGCTTCTTAGGGGATGGCTACACCTTC

v_gene: TRBV3-1/TRBV3-2
abundance: NA
j_gene: TRBJ2-7
d_gene: NA
CDR3aa: CASSLNSGAREQYF
CDR3nt: TGTGCCAGCAGCTTAAACTCAGGGGCTCGCGAGCAGTACTTC

v_gene: TRBV12-3/TRBV12-4
abundance: NA
j_gene: TRBJ1-6
d_gene: NA
CDR3aa: CASSLGTALHF
CDR3nt: TGTGCCAGCAGTTTGGGGACTGCTCTCCACTTT

v_gene: TRBV29-1
abundance: NA
j_gene: TRBJ2-3
d_gene: NA
CDR3aa: CSVEVRRDTQYF
CDR3nt: TGCAGCGTTGAAGTCCGGAGAGATACGCAGTATTTT

v_gene: TRBV27
abundance: NA
j_gene: TRBJ1-5
d_gene: NA
CDR3aa: CASSFSPQGNQPQHF
CDR3nt: TGTGCCAGCAGTTTCTCCCCCCAGGGGAATCAGCCCCAGCATTTT

v_gene: TRBV5-5
abundance: NA
j_gene: TRBJ1-2
d_gene: NA
CDR3aa: CASSLAPVGGYTF
CDR3nt: TGTGCCAGCAGCCTAGCTCCTGTGGGGGGCTACACCTTC

v_gene: TRBV15
abundance: NA
j_gene: TRBJ2-5
d_gene: NA
CDR3aa: CATSRDWRETQYF
CDR3nt: TGTGCCACCAGCAGAGACTGGCGGGAGACCCAGTACTTC

v_gene: TRBV5-1
abundance: NA
j_gene: TRBJ1-6
d_gene: NA
CDR3aa: CASSGERSPLHF
CDR3nt: TGCGCCAGCAGCGGGGAGAGGTCACCCCTCCACTTT

v_gene: TRBV19
abundance: NA
j_gene: TRBJ1-5
d_gene: NA
CDR3aa: CASRIGTGGQPQHF
CDR3nt: TGTGCCAGTAGGATCGGGACGGGGGGACAGCCCCAGCATTTT